The 7 T cell receptor beta chains below come from one sample, sequenced in a study of blood T cell repertoires in COVID-19 (dated by TCRdb to 2018 to 2020). The protocol used for the library was the immunoSEQ multiplex PCR assay. TCRdb mirrors the immuneACCESS table, restricted to in-frame sequences. Some clones are absent from its copies; in checked studies, under half trace to an unresolved V gene, and the reason for the others is unknown. The sample table records 25,000 or so clones; 80% to 90% of these occur just once. The ten biggest clones cover around a sixth of the sample. Sequenced material: peripheral blood. These receptors were obtained from a woman of 80 years or more with acute or convalescent COVID-19.

DNA for the CDR3: TGTGCCAGCAGAACCCTAGCGGGAGGCTCCTACGAGCAGTACTTC. Its translation: CASRTLAGGSYEQYF. This chain connects TRBV27 to TRBJ2-7; 11 positions agree with TRBD2. The CDR3 extends over 15 amino acids. Trimming cost V 6 bases and J 0 bases; bases outside gene matches: 4. Germline lookup yields CDR1 MNHEY and CDR2 SMNVEV (reference sequence).

The rearrangement uses TRBV5-4 and TRBJ1-1, with TRBD1 matching over 10 bases. V gave up 5 bases and J gave up 0 bases; unmatched junction bases: 10. Germline CDR1 and CDR2: SGHNT and YYREEE (reference sequence). There are 17 residues in the CDR3. CDR3 sequence: CASSLGGTGVVNTEAFF. The CDR3 DNA reads TGTGCCAGCAGTTTAGGAGGGACAGGGGTCGTGAACACTGAAGCTTTCTTT.

V gene TRBV10-3 combines with J gene TRBJ2-5; weak D call: TRBD2 (7 bases). The V gene lost 7 bases and the J gene lost 1 base, with 13 bases spanning the gap. There are 14 residues in the CDR3. CDR1 is ENHRY and CDR2 is SYGVKD in the germline V gene. DNA of the CDR3: TGTGCCATCAAGGGGGGGGAGGGCCAAGAGACCCAGTACTTC. It translates to CAIKGGEGQETQYF.

This rearrangement joins TRBV15 to TRBJ2-1, with TRBD2 as a possible D gene (7 bases). The germline V gene has CDR1 LNHNV and CDR2 YYDKDF (reference sequence). The CDR3 runs 14 residues. V was cut by 0 bases and J by 10 bases, with 13 bases left in between. In DNA, the CDR3 is TGTGCCACCAGCAGAGATCTGGGGGGGCTAGAGCAGTTCTTC. Protein: CATSRDLGGLEQFF. Full variable domain (outside the CDR3, taken from reference TRBV15 and TRBJ2-1): DAMVIQNPRYQVTQFGKPVTLSCSQTLNHNVMYWYQQKSSQAPKLLFHYYDKDFNNEADTPDNFQSRRPNTSFCFLDIRSPGLGDTAMYLCATSRDLGGLEQFFGPGTRLTVL.

The genes are TRBV19 and TRBJ1-3; a weak D match, TRBD1 (5 bases). This CDR3 spans 13 amino acids. Germline V gene lookup returns CDR1 LNHDA and CDR2 SQIVND (reference sequence). Trimming stripped 5 bases from V and 8 bases from J, with 13 bases between. The CDR3 protein is CASSGHRTDTIYF. Written as DNA, the CDR3 is TGTGCCAGTAGTGGACACAGGACCGACACCATATATTTT. The full variable domain, rest sourced from reference TRBV19 and TRBJ1-3, is DGGITQSPKYLFRKEGQNVTLSCEQNLNHDAMYWYRQDPGQGLRLIYYSQIVNDFQKGDIAEGYSVSREKKESFPLTVTSAQKNPTAFYLCASSGHRTDTIYFGEGSWLTVV.

The sample holds a few counts of this clone. This chain connects TRBV18 to TRBJ1-2; D ambiguous. Trimming took off 3 bases at V and 2 bases at J, with 10 bases between the two ends. CDR3 size: 14 residues. CDR1 and CDR2 from the germline V gene are KGHSH and LQKENI. As DNA, the CDR3 is TGTGCCAGCTCACCCACGACAAGGAACTATGGCTACACCTTC. This codes for CASSPTTRNYGYTF.

V usage is TRBV5-4 and J usage is TRBJ2-3, with TRBD2 identical over 13 bases. Germline CDR1 is SGHNT and CDR2 is YYREEE (reference sequence). V lost 4 bases, J lost 5 bases, and 7 bases stayed unmatched. The CDR3 runs 16 residues. DNA of the CDR3: TGTGCCAGCAGCCGAGGACTAGCGGGAGAACAAGATACGCAGTATTTT. Amino acid sequence: CASSRGLAGEQDTQYF. Supplemented by reference TRBV5-4 and TRBJ2-3, the full variable domain reads ETGVTQSPTHLIKTRGQQVTLRCSSQSGHNTVSWYQQALGQGPQFIFQYYREEENGRGNFPPRFSGLQFPNYSSELNVNALELDDSALYLCASSRGLAGEQDTQYFGPGTRLTVL.